The 31 T cell receptor beta chains below come from one sample, sequenced in a study of T-cell memory formation after mild COVID-19. TCRdb re-called the 5' RACE reads through MiXCR, storing one row per CDR3 protein. The sample yields hundreds of thousands of distinct CDR3 sequences, 20% to 25% seen once. Sequencing was performed on PBMCs or a T cell subset sorted from them (not recorded which). The receptor set was obtained from an adult woman who had mild COVID-19 (a few samples of this study predate the infection). Cell type and time point are not known.

CDR3 protein: CASSLGEQGASWGEQFF. For the CDR3, the DNA is TGTGCCAGCAGCTTGGGAGAACAGGGGGCAAGTTGGGGTGAGCAGTTCTTC. The V gene is TRBV5-5, the J gene TRBJ2-1; 9 bases align to TRBD1. The junction had 13 bases not matched to a gene; V was cut back by 0 bases and J by 9 bases. This CDR3 comprises 17 residues. CDR1 and CDR2 from the germline V gene are SGHKS and YYEKEE (reference sequence).

There are a few counts of this clonotype. The J gene is TRBJ2-1, the V gene TRBV12-3 or TRBV12-4; 8 bases line up with TRBD2. This CDR3 has 16 amino acids. Trimming at V came to 7 bases and at J to 0 bases, leaving 8 bases not matched to a gene. The CDR3 DNA reads TGTGCCAGCATTTTCAGCGGGAGTGGCTCCTACAATGAGCAGTTCTTC. Translated, it gives CASIFSGSGSYNEQFF.

The rearrangement links TRBV20-1 to TRBJ2-5, with D tentatively TRBD2 (5 bases). The germline gives CDR1 DFQATT, CDR2 SNEGSKA (reference sequence). CDR3 length equals 14 residues. V was trimmed by 6 bases and J by 5 bases, leaving 19 bases between them. The CDR3 bases are TGCAGTGCGTCATTGAGGATAGCGATGGAGACCCAGTACTTC. As protein: CSASLRIAMETQYF.

V and J are TRBV24-1 and TRBJ2-1; possible D gene TRBD2, 5 bases. The CDR3 loop spans 15 amino acids. Germline values: CDR1 KGHDR, CDR2 SFDVKD. V shed 7 bases and J shed 5 bases, with 17 bases lying between them. The CDR3 loop reads CATSSLGREHNEQFF. The CDR3 DNA follows: TGTGCCACCAGCAGCCTCGGACGGGAACACAATGAGCAGTTCTTC.

In its sample, this clonotype was seen once. The chain joins TRBV7-9 to TRBJ1-4; D uncertain. V gave up 3 bases and J gave up 6 bases, with 11 bases separating them. The CDR3 extends over 14 amino acids. In germline, CDR1 is SEHNR, CDR2 FQNEAQ (reference sequence). The CDR3 DNA sequence: TGTGCCAGCAGCTTCCGGGAGGTCTATGAAAAACTGTTTTTT. Residues: CASSFREVYEKLFF.

In this sample, this clonotype turned up a few times. The V gene is TRBV15, the J gene TRBJ2-3; no definite D call. The CDR3 consists of 12 residues. CDR1 and CDR2 (germline): LNHNV, YYDKDF (reference sequence). Trimming cost V 5 bases and J 2 bases, with 5 bases left between them. CDR3 nucleotide sequence: TGTGCCACCAGCCAAGACACAGATACGCAGTATTTT. Residues: CATSQDTDTQYF. The full variable domain, its missing parts supplied by reference TRBV15 and TRBJ2-3, is DAMVIQNPRYQVTQFGKPVTLSCSQTLNHNVMYWYQQKSSQAPKLLFHYYDKDFNNEADTPDNFQSRRPNTSFCFLDIRSPGLGDTAMYLCATSQDTDTQYFGPGTRLTVL.

This clonotype was seen a single time. The chain recombines TRBV24-1 with TRBJ1-1; D perhaps matches TRBD1 (5 bases). CDR3 size: 16 residues. CDR1 and CDR2 (germline): KGHDR, SFDVKD. Trimming left V 3 bases short and J 1 base short, with 14 bases between. This CDR3 is CATSDKRGGENTEAFF. The CDR3 DNA is TGTGCCACCAGTGATAAAAGGGGCGGGGAGAACACTGAAGCTTTCTTT.

This clonotype appeared a few times. The chain combines TRBV7-8 with TRBJ2-1; the match to TRBD2 covers 12 bases. This CDR3 region has 17 residues. Germline CDR1 reads SGHVS; CDR2 reads FQNEAQ. The J segment lost 7 bases and the V segment lost 4 bases, leaving 11 bases of the junction unmatched. The CDR3 nucleotides read TGTGCCAGCAGCTCCATTATGACTAGCGGGAGCCGGAATGAGCAGTTCTTC. It specifies CASSSIMTSGSRNEQFF.

The genes are TRBV10-2 and TRBJ2-1, with 7 bases that match TRBD2. Germline V CDR1 and CDR2: WSHSY, SAAADI. V gave up 0 bases and J gave up 2 bases; unmatched junction bases: 4. There are 16 residues in the CDR3. CDR3 in DNA: TGCGCCAGCAGTGAGTCCGCCGGGGGGACCTACAATGAGCAGTTCTTC. Encoded protein: CASSESAGGTYNEQFF.

This clonotype was counted between two and nine times. The chain has TRBV12-3 or TRBV12-4 and TRBJ2-1, with 12 bases fitting TRBD2. The length of the CDR3 is 18 residues. With 8 bases clipped from V and 1 base from J, the junction kept 12 bases outside the gene matches. The CDR3 region is CASGIGLAGRPSYNEQFF. CDR3 DNA sequence: TGTGCCAGCGGGATTGGACTAGCGGGGCGACCGTCCTACAATGAGCAGTTCTTC.

A word on this clonotype: The junction differs from germline at one of its ends, possibly a read error. The rearrangement joins TRBV2 to TRBJ2-5, with TRBD1 matching 9 bases. Per the germline V gene, CDR1 is SNHLY and CDR2 is FYNNEI. The CDR3 runs to 14 residues. Here the CDR3 DNA reads TGTGCCACCAGTCCCGGGACAGGGAGGGAGACCCAGTACTTC. Amino acids: CATSPGTGRETQYF.

This clonotype was detected only a few times. The chain has TRBV12-3 or TRBV12-4 and TRBJ1-6; D ambiguous. This CDR3 has 14 amino acids. Trimming stripped 6 bases from V and 0 bases from J, with 6 bases between. The CDR3 loop reads CASSKSSYNSPLHF. The DNA of the CDR3 is TGTGCCAGCAGCAAGAGCTCCTATAATTCACCCCTCCACTTT.

The table lists this clonotype with a few counts. CDR3 DNA: TGCGCCAGCAGCCAGGACCCGAGCTCCTACGAGCAGTACTTC. Amino acids: CASSQDPSSYEQYF. The V and J genes are TRBV4-1 and TRBJ2-7; D call uncertain. With 3 bases removed from V and 0 bases from J, the gap between germline ends came to 9 bases. The CDR3 is 14 amino acids. Germline lookup yields CDR1 MGHRA and CDR2 YSYEKL.

The chain joins TRBV7-2 to TRBJ2-1; 10 positions match TRBD2. The germline V gene encodes CDR1 SGHTA and CDR2 FQGNSA. V gave up 2 bases and J gave up 0 bases; unmatched junction bases: 10. The CDR3 consists of 19 residues. The CDR3 region has the DNA TGTGCCAGCAGCTTACCTGTGACTAGCGGGCGGAGCTCCTACAATGAGCAGTTCTTC. Translating it yields CASSLPVTSGRSSYNEQFF.

This clonotype was detected a few times. This chain connects TRBV4-1 to TRBJ2-1, with D perhaps TRBD2 (7 bases). Germline V gene sequence: CDR1 MGHRA, CDR2 YSYEKL. CDR3 length: 13 amino acids. V was shortened by 0 bases and J by 15 bases, with 15 bases between the two germline ends. The CDR3 is CASSQDLGGGPFF. The CDR3 bases are TGCGCCAGCAGCCAAGACCTAGGGGGGGGCCCGTTCTTC.

The chain is built from TRBV6-5 and TRBJ1-2, with D possibly being TRBD1 (5 bases). Germline values: CDR1 MNHEY, CDR2 SVGAGI. V was pared by 0 bases and J by 8 bases, with 16 bases between. The CDR3 loop spans 15 amino acids. In DNA, the CDR3 is TGTGCCAGCAGTTACTCGGGGGAAACATACAACGGCTACACCTTC. Protein product: CASSYSGETYNGYTF.

This clonotype was observed a few times. This sequence joins TRBV4-2 and TRBJ1-1; unclear D gene. The CDR3 is made up of 14 amino acids. The germline gives CDR1 LGHNA, CDR2 YNFKEQ. V was pared by 0 bases and J by 5 bases, with 10 bases between. The CDR3 region is CASSQDRSVTEAFF. The CDR3, as DNA: TGTGCCAGCAGCCAAGATCGAAGTGTGACTGAAGCTTTCTTT.

J is TRBJ1-2 and V is TRBV18; TRBD1 matches 7 bases. This CDR3 spans 14 amino acids. CDR1 is KGHSH, CDR2 LQKENI, per germline. V trimming: 2 bases; J trimming: 5 bases; junction bases outside the gene matches: 5. This CDR3 reads CASSPARDSYGYTF. The DNA for the CDR3 is TGTGCCAGCTCACCAGCAAGGGACAGTTATGGCTACACCTTC.

The chain recombines TRBV7-8 with TRBJ1-5; D is possibly TRBD1 (5 bases). This CDR3 has 14 amino acids. Deletions cut 1 base from V and 5 bases from J, with 9 bases between. Per the germline V gene, CDR1 is SGHVS and CDR2 is FQNEAQ. The CDR3 region has the DNA TGTGCCAGCAGCTTAGATGGGGACGATCAGCCCCAGCATTTT. Translation: CASSLDGDDQPQHF.

V gene TRBV30 combines with J gene TRBJ1-2, with D possibly TRBD1 on 5 matching bases. Germline CDR1 is GTSNPN and CDR2 is SVGIG (reference sequence). V lost 4 bases and J lost 4, with 19 bases in between. This CDR3 comprises 15 residues. The CDR3 protein is CAWNPHRSWPYGYTF. The CDR3 DNA reads TGTGCCTGGAACCCCCACAGGTCCTGGCCCTATGGCTACACCTTC.

This chain connects TRBV15 to TRBJ2-3; possibly TRBD1 or TRBD2 for D (5 bases each). Between the trimmed V and J ends, which lost 5 bases and 8 bases, there was a span of 20 bases. The germline gives CDR1 LNHNV, CDR2 YYDKDF (reference sequence). The CDR3 sequence is 15 residues long. CDR3 loop: CATSSSRVERGTQYF. The CDR3 region has the DNA TGTGCCACCAGCTCCTCCCGAGTAGAGAGGGGTACGCAGTATTTT.

The J gene is TRBJ2-5, the V gene TRBV21-1; no DNA check was done on the table's D call, TRBD1. TRBV21-1 is given as a pseudogene. The CDR3 runs 17 residues. Written as DNA, the CDR3 is TGTGCCAGCAGCACGAGATCAGGGAGAGGGGGCAAAGAGACCCAGTACTTC. It codes for CASSTRSGRGGKETQYF.

This clonotype appeared a few times. The V and J genes are TRBV6-5 and TRBJ2-1; D might be TRBD1 or TRBD2, each matching 5 bases. The germline V gene encodes CDR1 MNHEY and CDR2 SVGAGI. The CDR3 is 13 residues long. V gave up 2 bases and J gave up 8 bases, with 10 bases separating them. The CDR3 coding sequence is TGTGCCAGCAGTTACGGGGGTACCGATGAGCAGTTCTTC. Its translation is CASSYGGTDEQFF.

This clonotype was detected only a few times. The chain employs TRBV9 and TRBJ2-3; the D gene is possibly TRBD1 (6 bases). The CDR3 has 15 amino acids. The germline V gene has CDR1 SGDLS and CDR2 YYNGEE. V was shortened by 0 bases and J by 2 bases, with 10 bases between the two germline ends. As DNA, the CDR3 is TGTGCCAGCAGCGTAGGCCGGACAGTCACAGATACGCAGTATTTT. This sequence encodes CASSVGRTVTDTQYF.

This clonotype turned up a few times. The chain combines TRBV15 with TRBJ2-1, with unresolved D. This CDR3 has 13 residues. V was trimmed by 7 bases and J by 4 bases, leaving 11 bases between them. From germline, CDR1 is LNHNV and CDR2 YYDKDF (reference sequence). The CDR3 is CATTAPPYNEQFF. In DNA form, the CDR3 reads TGTGCCACCACTGCACCGCCGTACAATGAGCAGTTCTTC.

The chain employs TRBV6-2 or TRBV6-3 and TRBJ2-1; unclear D gene. The CDR3 length is 15 residues. The V and J ends lost 2 bases and 2 bases respectively, with 10 bases between them. CDR1 and CDR2 (germline): MNHEY, SVGEGT. CDR3: CASSYVPVTYNEQFF. The CDR3 nucleotides read TGTGCCAGCAGTTACGTCCCCGTGACCTACAATGAGCAGTTCTTC.

This chain uses TRBV6-2 or TRBV6-3 with TRBJ1-1; D is possibly TRBD1 (6 bases). The germline V gene encodes CDR1 MNHEY and CDR2 SVGEGT. The CDR3 is made up of 16 amino acids. The V gene lost 0 bases and the J gene lost 3 bases, with 14 bases spanning the gap. CDR3 region: CASSYSGLPGDTEAFF. The CDR3 nucleotides read TGTGCCAGCAGTTACTCGGGACTTCCAGGGGACACTGAAGCTTTCTTT.

This clonotype was seen a handful of times. This chain connects TRBV15 to TRBJ2-3, with unresolved D. Germline V gene lookup returns CDR1 LNHNV and CDR2 YYDKDF (reference sequence). The CDR3 length is 13 residues. Trimming cost V 5 bases and J 4 bases, with 10 bases left between them. DNA of the CDR3: TGTGCCACCAGCGACCGCAGGCCAGATACGCAGTATTTT. This gives the protein CATSDRRPDTQYF. The full variable domain, rest sourced from reference TRBV15 and TRBJ2-3, is DAMVIQNPRYQVTQFGKPVTLSCSQTLNHNVMYWYQQKSSQAPKLLFHYYDKDFNNEADTPDNFQSRRPNTSFCFLDIRSPGLGDTAMYLCATSDRRPDTQYFGPGTRLTVL.

This clonotype came up many times. This rearrangement joins TRBV12-3 or TRBV12-4 to TRBJ2-7, with 9 nucleotides matching TRBD2. Trimming cost V 3 bases and J 3 bases; bases outside gene matches: 3. The CDR3 is 14 amino acids. In DNA form, the CDR3 reads TGTGCCAGCAGTTTGGCGGGAGGGAACTACGAGCAGTACTTC. This sequence encodes CASSLAGGNYEQYF.

V gene TRBV12-3 or TRBV12-4 combines with J gene TRBJ2-7, with D perhaps being TRBD1 or TRBD2 (7 bases each). The V and J ends lost 0 bases and 6 bases respectively, with 18 bases between them. CDR3 length: 16 amino acids. CDR3 sequence: CASSLARPGGASEQYF. In DNA, the CDR3 is TGTGCCAGCAGTTTAGCGCGGCCAGGGGGGGCTTCCGAGCAGTACTTC.

This clonotype was picked up a small number of times. The rearrangement joins TRBV5-1 to TRBJ2-7; D may correspond to TRBD1 or TRBD2 (6 bases each). The CDR3 has 14 residues. The V end lost 0 bases, the J end lost 5 bases, and 12 bases lay between the germline ends. In germline, CDR1 is SGHRS, CDR2 YFSETQ. The chain's CDR3 is CASSLAGGWDEQYF. The CDR3 bases are TGCGCCAGCAGCTTGGCCGGGGGCTGGGACGAGCAGTACTTC.